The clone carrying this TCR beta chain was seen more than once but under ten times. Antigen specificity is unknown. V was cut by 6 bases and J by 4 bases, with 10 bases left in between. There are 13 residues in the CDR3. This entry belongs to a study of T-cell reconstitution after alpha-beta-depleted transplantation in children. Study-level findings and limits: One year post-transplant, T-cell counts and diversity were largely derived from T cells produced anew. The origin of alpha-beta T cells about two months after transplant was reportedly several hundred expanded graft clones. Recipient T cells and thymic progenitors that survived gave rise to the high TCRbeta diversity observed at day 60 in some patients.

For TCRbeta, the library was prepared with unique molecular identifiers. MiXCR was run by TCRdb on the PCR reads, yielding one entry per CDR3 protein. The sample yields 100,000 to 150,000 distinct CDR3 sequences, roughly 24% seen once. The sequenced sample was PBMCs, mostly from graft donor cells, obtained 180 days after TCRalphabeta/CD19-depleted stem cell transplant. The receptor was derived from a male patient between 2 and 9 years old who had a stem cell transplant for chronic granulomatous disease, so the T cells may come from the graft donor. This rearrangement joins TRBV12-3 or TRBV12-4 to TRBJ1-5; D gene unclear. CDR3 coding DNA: TGTGCCAGCAGGCCGGGAGTTAATCAGCCCCAGCATTTT. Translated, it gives CASRPGVNQPQHF.